This paragraph covers one TCR beta chain sequence. The entry originates in a study of response to subunit inactivated influenza vaccine. TCRdb itself ran the RT-PCR reads through MiXCR, one entry per CDR3 protein. The data show about 520,000 distinct CDR3 sequences, roughly 7.6% seen once. Germline CDR1 and CDR2: SGHNT and YYREEE (reference sequence). The CDR3 totals 16 residues. V lost 4 bases to trimming and J lost 7 bases; unmatched junction nucleotides: 15. This TCR was recovered from a man aged 50 to 75 who received an inactivated influenza vaccine. The chain joins TRBV5-4 to TRBJ2-3; 7 nucleotides agree with TRBD1. Sequences were derived from PBMCs from blood, sampled 23 to 25 months after vaccination. The CDR3 here is CASSEEGASSAYTQYF. The CDR3 DNA sequence: TGTGCCAGCAGCGAAGAGGGGGCTAGTAGCGCTTATACGCAGTATTTT.